This TCR beta chain was sequenced during a study of OX40 agonist ivuxolimab in advanced cancers. Study context: Prior checkpoint blockade (anti-PD-1, anti-PD-L1 or anti-CTLA-4) was permitted; approximately 41% had it.

Clones were read by immunoSEQ multiplex PCR, and TCRdb kept only the in-frame ones, dropping some. The profile covers some 68,000 clones, with about 88% appearing a single time and around 0.97% taken by the ten largest. This clone was counted once. The specimen was CD4+ or CD8+ T cells sorted from blood, collected in a trial of the OX40 agonist ivuxolimab. The receptor was derived from an adult with an advanced solid tumor such as melanoma, head and neck, liver or kidney cancer.

CDR3 sequence reads: CASGGQGPYTGELFF. For the CDR3, the DNA is TGTGCTAGTGGGGGACAGGGACCGTACACCGGGGAGCTGTTTTTT. The J gene is TRBJ2-2, the V gene TRBV12-5; 9 positions match TRBD1. V was clipped by 6 bases and J by 3 bases; unmatched bases: 5. Per germline, CDR1 LGHNT and CDR2 FRNRAP. The CDR3 length is 15 residues.